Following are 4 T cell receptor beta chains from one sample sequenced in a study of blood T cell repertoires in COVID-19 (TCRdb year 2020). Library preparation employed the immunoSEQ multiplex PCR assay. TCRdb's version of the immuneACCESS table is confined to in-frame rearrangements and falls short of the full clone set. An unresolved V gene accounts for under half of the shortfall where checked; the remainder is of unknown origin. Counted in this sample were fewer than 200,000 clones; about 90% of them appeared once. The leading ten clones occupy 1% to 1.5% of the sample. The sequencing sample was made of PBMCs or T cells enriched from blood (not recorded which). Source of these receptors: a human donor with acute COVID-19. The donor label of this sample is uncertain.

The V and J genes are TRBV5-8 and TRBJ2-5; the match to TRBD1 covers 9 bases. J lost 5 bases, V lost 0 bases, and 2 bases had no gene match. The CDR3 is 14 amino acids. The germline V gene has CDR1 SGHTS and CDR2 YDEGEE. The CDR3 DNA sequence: TGTGCCAGCAGCTTGGAAGGGACAGGGGAGACCCAGTACTTC. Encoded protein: CASSLEGTGETQYF. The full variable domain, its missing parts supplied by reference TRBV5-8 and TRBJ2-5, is EAGVTQSPTHLIKTRGQQATLRCSPISGHTSVYWYQQALGLGLQFLLWYDEGEERNRGNFPPRFSGRQFPNYSSELNVNALELEDSALYLCASSLEGTGETQYFGPGTRLLVL.

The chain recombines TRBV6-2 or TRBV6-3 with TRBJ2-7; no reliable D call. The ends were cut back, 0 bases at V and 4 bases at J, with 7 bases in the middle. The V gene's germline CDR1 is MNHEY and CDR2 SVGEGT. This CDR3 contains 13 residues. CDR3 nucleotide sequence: TGTGCCAGCAGTTACTCGGGCGAATACGAGCAGTACTTC. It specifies CASSYSGEYEQYF.

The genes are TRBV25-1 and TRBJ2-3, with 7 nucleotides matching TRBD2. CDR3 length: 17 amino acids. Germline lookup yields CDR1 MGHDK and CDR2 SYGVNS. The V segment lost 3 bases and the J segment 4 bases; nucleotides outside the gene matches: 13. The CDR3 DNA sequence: TGTGCCAGCAGTGATCAAAGACTAGCAGGGTCATCAGATACGCAGTATTTT. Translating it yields CASSDQRLAGSSDTQYF.

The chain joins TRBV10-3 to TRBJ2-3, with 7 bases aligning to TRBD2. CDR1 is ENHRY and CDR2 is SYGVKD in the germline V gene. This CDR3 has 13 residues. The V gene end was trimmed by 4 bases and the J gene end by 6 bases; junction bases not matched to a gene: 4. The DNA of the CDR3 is TGTGCCATCAGTGCGAGCGGGGACGATACGCAGTATTTT. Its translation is CAISASGDDTQYF.